This T cell receptor beta chain comes out of a study of cytotoxic CD8 clonotypes in ibrutinib-treated CLL. CDR1 SEHNR and CDR2 FQNEAQ come from the germline V gene (reference sequence). This CDR3 is 14 amino acids long. The V and J ends lost 8 bases and 6 bases, in that order; junction bases with no gene match: 11. The sample holds a few counts of this clone. The protocol was immunoSEQ multiplex PCR, while the TCRdb copy is restricted to in-frame clones and leaves out a portion. The sample has roughly 180,000 clones; approximately 84% are singletons. Sequenced here: PBMCs, sampled after 24 months of ibrutinib treatment. The chain couples TRBV7-9 to TRBJ2-7; 9 bases match TRBD1. The source is a human donor with chronic lymphocytic leukemia. The CDR3 here is CASRRDRATGEQYF. CDR3 DNA sequence: TGTGCCAGCCGACGGGACAGGGCAACGGGCGAGCAGTACTTC. Full variable domain (missing parts from reference TRBV7-9 and TRBJ2-7): DTGVSQNPRHKITKRGQNVTFRCDPISEHNRLYWYRQTLGQGPEFLTYFQNEAQLEKSRLLSDRFSAERPKGSFSTLEIQRTEQGDSAMYLCASRRDRATGEQYFGPGTRLTVT.